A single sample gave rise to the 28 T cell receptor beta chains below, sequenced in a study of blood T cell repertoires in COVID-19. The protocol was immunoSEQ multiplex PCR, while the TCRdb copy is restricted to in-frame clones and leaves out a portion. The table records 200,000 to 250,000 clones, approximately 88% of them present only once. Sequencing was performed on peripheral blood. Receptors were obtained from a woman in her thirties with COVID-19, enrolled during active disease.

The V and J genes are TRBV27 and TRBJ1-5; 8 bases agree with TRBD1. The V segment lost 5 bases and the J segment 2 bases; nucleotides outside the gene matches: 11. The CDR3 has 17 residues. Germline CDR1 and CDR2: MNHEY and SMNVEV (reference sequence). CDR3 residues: CASSPEDRARGNQPQHF. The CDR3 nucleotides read TGTGCCAGCAGTCCGGAGGACAGGGCCCGAGGCAATCAGCCCCAGCATTTT.

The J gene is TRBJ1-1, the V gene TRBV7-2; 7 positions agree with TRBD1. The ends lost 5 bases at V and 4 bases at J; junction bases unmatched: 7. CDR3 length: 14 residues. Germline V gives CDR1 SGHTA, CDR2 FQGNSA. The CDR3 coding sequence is TGTGCCAGCAGCCGTCAGGGGGACATCACTGAAGCTTTCTTT. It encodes CASSRQGDITEAFF.

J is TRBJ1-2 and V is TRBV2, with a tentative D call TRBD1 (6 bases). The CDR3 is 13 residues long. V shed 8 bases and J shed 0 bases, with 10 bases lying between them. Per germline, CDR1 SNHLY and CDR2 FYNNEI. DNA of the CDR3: TGTGCCAGCCACAGGGCCCCTAACTATGGCTACACCTTC. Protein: CASHRAPNYGYTF.

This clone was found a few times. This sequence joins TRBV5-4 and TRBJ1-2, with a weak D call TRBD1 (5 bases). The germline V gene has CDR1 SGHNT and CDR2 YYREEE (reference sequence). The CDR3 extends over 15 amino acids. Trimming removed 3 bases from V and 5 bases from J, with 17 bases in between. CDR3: CASSSERGAAYGYTF. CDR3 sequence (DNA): TGTGCCAGCAGCTCGGAAAGGGGCGCCGCGTATGGCTACACCTTC. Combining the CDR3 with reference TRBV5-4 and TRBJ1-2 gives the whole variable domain ETGVTQSPTHLIKTRGQQVTLRCSSQSGHNTVSWYQQALGQGPQFIFQYYREEENGRGNFPPRFSGLQFPNYSSELNVNALELDDSALYLCASSSERGAAYGYTFGSGTRLTVV.

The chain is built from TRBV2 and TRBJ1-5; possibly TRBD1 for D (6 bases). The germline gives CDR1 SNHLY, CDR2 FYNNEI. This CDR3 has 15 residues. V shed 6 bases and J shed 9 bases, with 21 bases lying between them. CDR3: CASSARGQASWPQHF. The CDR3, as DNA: TGTGCCAGCAGCGCGCGGGGGCAGGCATCCTGGCCCCAGCATTTT.

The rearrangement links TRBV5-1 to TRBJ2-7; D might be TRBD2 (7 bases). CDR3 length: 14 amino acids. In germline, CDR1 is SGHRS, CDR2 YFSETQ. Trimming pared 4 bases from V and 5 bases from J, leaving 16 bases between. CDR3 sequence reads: CASSPRGASHEQYF. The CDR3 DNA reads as TGCGCCAGCAGCCCTCGGGGGGCCTCTCACGAGCAGTACTTC.

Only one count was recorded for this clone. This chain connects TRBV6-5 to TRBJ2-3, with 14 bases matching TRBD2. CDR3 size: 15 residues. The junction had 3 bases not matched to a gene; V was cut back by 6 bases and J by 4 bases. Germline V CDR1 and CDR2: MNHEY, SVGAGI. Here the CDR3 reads CASRGTSGSSDTQYF. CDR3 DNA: TGTGCCAGCAGGGGGACTAGCGGGAGTTCAGATACGCAGTATTTT.

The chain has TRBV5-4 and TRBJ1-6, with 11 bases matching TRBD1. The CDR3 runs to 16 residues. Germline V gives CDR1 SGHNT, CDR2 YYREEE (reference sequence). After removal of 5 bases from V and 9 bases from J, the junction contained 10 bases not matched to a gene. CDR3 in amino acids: CASSSPGQGVASPLHF. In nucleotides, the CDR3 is TGTGCCAGCAGTTCTCCGGGACAGGGGGTAGCTTCACCCCTCCACTTT.

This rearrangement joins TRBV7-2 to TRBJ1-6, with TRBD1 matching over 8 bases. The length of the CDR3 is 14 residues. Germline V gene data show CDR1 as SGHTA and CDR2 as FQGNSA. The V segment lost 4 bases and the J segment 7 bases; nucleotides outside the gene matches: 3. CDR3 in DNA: TGTGCCAGCAGCTCGGACAGGGAGAATTCACCCCTCCACTTT. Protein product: CASSSDRENSPLHF.

This CDR3 reads CASSAGQESSPLHF. CDR3 coding DNA: TGCGCCAGCAGCGCCGGACAGGAAAGTTCACCCCTCCACTTT. V is TRBV5-1 and J is TRBJ1-6, with 7 bases identical to TRBD1. Per germline, CDR1 SGHRS and CDR2 YFSETQ. The junction had 7 bases not matched to a gene; V was cut back by 4 bases and J by 9 bases. CDR3 length: 14 amino acids.

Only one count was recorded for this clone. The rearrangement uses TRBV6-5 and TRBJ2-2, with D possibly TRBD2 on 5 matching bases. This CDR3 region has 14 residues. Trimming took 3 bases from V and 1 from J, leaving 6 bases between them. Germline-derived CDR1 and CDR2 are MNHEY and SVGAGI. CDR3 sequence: CASSYGLNTGELFF. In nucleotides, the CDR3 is TGTGCCAGCAGTTATGGACTGAACACCGGGGAGCTGTTTTTT.

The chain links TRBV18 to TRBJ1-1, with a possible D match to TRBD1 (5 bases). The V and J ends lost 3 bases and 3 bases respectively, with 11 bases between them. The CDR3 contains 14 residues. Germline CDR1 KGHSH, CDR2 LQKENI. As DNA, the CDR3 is TGTGCCAGCTCACCGGCAGGGTCGTACACTGAAGCTTTCTTT. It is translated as CASSPAGSYTEAFF.

The CDR3 here is CATSDASLGVQAFF. The CDR3 nucleotides read TGTGCCACCAGTGATGCCAGTTTAGGGGTTCAAGCTTTCTTT. The chain is built from TRBV24-1 and TRBJ1-1, with D possibly TRBD1 on 5 matching bases. Germline loops: CDR1 KGHDR, CDR2 SFDVKD. V lost 3 bases and J 9 bases, leaving 16 bases between the germline ends. This CDR3 is built from 14 residues.

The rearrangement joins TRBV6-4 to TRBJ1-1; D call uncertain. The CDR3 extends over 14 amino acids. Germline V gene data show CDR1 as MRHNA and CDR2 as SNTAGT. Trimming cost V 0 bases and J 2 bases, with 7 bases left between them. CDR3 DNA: TGTGCCAGCAGTGACTCTGCAGAAAACACTGAAGCTTTCTTT. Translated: CASSDSAENTEAFF.

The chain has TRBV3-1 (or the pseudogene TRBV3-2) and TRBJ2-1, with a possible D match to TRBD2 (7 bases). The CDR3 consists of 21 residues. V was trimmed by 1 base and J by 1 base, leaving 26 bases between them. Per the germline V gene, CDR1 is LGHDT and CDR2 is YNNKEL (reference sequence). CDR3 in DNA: TGTGCCAGCAGCCAAGCTGGGAGGGGGGGCCCACCTCCTCGGTCCTACAATGAGCAGTTCTTC. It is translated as CASSQAGRGGPPPRSYNEQFF.

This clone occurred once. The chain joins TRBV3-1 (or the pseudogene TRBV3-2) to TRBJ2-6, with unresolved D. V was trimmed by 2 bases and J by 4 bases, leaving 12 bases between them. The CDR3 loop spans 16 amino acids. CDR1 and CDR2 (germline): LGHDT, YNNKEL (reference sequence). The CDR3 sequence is CASSQPRFPGANVLTF. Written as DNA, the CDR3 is TGTGCCAGCAGCCAACCGCGGTTCCCCGGGGCCAACGTCCTGACTTTC.

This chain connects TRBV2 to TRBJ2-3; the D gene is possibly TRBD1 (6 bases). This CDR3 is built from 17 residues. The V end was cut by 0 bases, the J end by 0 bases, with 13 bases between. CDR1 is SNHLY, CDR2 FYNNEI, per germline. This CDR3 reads CASSEARLGASTDTQYF. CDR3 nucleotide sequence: TGTGCCAGCAGTGAAGCGAGATTGGGGGCTAGCACAGATACGCAGTATTTT. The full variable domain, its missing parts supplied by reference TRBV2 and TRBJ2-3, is EPEVTQTPSHQVTQMGQEVILRCVPISNHLYFYWYRQILGQKVEFLVSFYNNEISEKSEIFDDQFSVERPDGSNFTLKIRSTKLEDSAMYFCASSEARLGASTDTQYFGPGTRLTVL.

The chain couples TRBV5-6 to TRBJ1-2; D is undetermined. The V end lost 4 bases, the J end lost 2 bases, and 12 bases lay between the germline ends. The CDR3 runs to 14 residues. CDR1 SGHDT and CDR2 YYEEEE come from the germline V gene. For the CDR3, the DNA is TGTGCCAGCAGCCCTCAGAGGATGAACTATGGCTACACCTTC. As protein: CASSPQRMNYGYTF.

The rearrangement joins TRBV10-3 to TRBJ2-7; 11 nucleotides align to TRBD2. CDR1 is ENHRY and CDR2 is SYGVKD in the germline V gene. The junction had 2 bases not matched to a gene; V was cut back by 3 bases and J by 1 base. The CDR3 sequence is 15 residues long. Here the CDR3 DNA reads TGTGCCATCAGTGATGGGACTAGCGGATCCTACGAGCAGTACGTC. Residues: CAISDGTSGSYEQYV.

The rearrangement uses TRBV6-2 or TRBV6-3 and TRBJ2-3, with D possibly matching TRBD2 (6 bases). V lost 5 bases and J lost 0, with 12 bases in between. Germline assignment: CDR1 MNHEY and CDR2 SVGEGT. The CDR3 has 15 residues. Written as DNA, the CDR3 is TGTGCCAGCAGTCTGGGCGGGGTTAGCACAGATACGCAGTATTTT. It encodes CASSLGGVSTDTQYF.

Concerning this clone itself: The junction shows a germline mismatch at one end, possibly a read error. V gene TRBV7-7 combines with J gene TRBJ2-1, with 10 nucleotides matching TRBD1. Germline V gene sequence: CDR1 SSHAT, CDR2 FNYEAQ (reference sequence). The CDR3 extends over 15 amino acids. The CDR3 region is CASSLGTGEIDEQFF. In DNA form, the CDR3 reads TGTGCTAGCAGCCTAGGGACAGGGGAGATCGATGAGCAGTTCTTC. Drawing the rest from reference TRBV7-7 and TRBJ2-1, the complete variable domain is GAGVSQSPRYKVTKRGQDVTLRCDPISSHATLYWYQQALGQGPEFLTYFNYEAQPDKSGLPSDRFSAERPEGSISTLTIQRTEQRDSAMYRCASSLGTGEIDEQFFGPGTRLTVL.

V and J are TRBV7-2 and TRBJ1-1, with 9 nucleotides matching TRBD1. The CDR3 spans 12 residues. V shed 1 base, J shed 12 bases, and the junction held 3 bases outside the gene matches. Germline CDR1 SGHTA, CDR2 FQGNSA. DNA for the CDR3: TGTGCCAGCAGCTTAGGGGACAGGGATTCTTTCTTT. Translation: CASSLGDRDSFF. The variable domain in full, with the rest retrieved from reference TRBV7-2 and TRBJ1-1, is GAGVSQSPSNKVTEKGKDVELRCDPISGHTALYWYRQSLGQGLEFLIYFQGNSAPDKSGLPSDRFSAERTGGSVSTLTIQRTQQEDSAVYLCASSLGDRDSFFGQGTRLTVV.

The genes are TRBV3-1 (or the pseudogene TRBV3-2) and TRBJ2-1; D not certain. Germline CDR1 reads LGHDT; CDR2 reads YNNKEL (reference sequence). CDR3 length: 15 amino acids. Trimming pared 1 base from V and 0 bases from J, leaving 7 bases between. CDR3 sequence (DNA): TGTGCCAGCAGCCAAGGGCCGGGCTCCTACAATGAGCAGTTCTTC. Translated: CASSQGPGSYNEQFF.

CDR3 nucleotide sequence: TGTGCCAGTAGTACAGGGGGCGCGGGATATGGCTACACCTTC. It translates to CASSTGGAGYGYTF. The gene calls are TRBV19 and TRBJ1-2; 8 nucleotides agree with TRBD1. Losses at the gene ends were 4 bases for V and 5 bases for J; bases not matched to a gene: 6. CDR1 is LNHDA, CDR2 SQIVND, per germline (reference sequence). The CDR3 sequence is 14 residues long.

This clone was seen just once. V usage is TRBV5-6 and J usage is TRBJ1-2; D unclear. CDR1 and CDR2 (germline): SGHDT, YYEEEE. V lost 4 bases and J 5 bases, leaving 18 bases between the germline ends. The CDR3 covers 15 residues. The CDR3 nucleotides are TGTGCCAGCAGCCCAACCGTGACTGCCGGGTATGGCTACACCTTC. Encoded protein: CASSPTVTAGYGYTF.

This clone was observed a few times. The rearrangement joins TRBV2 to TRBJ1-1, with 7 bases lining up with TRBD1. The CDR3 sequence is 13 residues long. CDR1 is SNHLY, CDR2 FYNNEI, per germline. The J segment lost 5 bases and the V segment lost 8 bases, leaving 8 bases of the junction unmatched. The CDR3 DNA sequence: TGTGCCAGCGGTGGCAGGGGGAATACTGAAGCTTTCTTT. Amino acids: CASGGRGNTEAFF.

The CDR3 sequence: CATSDDSTGRDTQYF. For the CDR3, the DNA is TGTGCCACCAGTGATGATTCGACAGGGAGGGATACGCAGTATTTT. V and J are TRBV24-1 and TRBJ2-3; the D gene is possibly TRBD1 (7 bases). Trimming pared 3 bases from V and 6 bases from J, leaving 15 bases between. Germline V gene sequence: CDR1 KGHDR, CDR2 SFDVKD. The CDR3 runs to 15 residues.

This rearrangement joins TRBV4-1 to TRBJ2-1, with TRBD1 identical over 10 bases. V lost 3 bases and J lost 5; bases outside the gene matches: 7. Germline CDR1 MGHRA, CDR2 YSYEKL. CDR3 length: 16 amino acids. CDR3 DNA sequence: TGCGCCAGCAGCCACTCCGACAGGGGGCCCGACAATGAGCAGTTCTTC. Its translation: CASSHSDRGPDNEQFF.